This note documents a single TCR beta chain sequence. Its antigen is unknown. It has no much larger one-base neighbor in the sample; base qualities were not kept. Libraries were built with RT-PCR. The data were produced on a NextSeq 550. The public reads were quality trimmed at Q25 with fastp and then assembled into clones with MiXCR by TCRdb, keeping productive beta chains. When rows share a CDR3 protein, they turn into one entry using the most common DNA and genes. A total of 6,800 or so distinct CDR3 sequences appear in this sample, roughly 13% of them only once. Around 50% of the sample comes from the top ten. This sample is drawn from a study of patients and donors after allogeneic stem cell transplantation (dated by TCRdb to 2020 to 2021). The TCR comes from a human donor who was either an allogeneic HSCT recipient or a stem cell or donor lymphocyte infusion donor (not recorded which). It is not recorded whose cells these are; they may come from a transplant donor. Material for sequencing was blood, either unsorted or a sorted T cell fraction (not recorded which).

The CDR3 region: CASSLWENSPLHF. In nucleotide form, the sequence is TGTGCCAGCAGCTTGTGGGAGAATTCACCCCTCCACTTT. Recombination connected TRBV5-6 to TRBJ1-6; the D gene cannot be resolved reliably. Reading from cysteine to phenylalanine, the CDR3 counts 13 amino acids. Left in the record is the CDR3 DNA by itself, 39 bases read in frame from the first base. V gives up 1 base and J gives up 7 bases, and the segment between their germline ends measures 6 bases. The germline V gene encodes CDR1 SGHDT and CDR2 YYEEEE.